This T cell receptor beta chain was found in a study of control samples from healthy donors and cancer patients. This CDR3 has 19 residues. Per the germline V gene, CDR1 is LGHNA and CDR2 is YNFKEQ. Trimming removed 0 bases from V and 0 bases from J, with 19 bases in between. Sequencing used immunoSEQ multiplex PCR; TCRdb keeps in-frame clones, though not all of them. The repertoire has 120,000 to 150,000 clones, about nine tenths of them found once; the top ten carry 3% to 4%. The V gene is TRBV4-2, the J gene TRBJ2-3; D is unclear. The TCR originated in a man younger than 45 in good health. Sequenced: blood. CDR3 protein: CASSQDLFGSFASTDTQYF. The CDR3 nucleotides are TGTGCCAGCAGCCAAGATCTATTCGGGTCCTTCGCTAGCACAGATACGCAGTATTTT.